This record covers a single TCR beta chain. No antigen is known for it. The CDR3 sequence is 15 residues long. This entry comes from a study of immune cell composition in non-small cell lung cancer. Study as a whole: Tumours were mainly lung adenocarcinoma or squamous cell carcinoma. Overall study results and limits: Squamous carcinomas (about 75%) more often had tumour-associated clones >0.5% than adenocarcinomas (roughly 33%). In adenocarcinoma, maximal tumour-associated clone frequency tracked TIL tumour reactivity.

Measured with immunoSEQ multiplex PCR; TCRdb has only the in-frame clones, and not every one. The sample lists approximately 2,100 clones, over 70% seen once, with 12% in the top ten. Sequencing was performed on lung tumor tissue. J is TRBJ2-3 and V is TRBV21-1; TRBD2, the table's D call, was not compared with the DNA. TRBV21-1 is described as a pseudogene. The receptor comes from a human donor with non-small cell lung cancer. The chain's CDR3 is CASYSTGIQSDTQYF. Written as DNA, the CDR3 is TGTGCCAGCTATTCTACGGGGATCCAGTCAGATACGCAGTATTTT.